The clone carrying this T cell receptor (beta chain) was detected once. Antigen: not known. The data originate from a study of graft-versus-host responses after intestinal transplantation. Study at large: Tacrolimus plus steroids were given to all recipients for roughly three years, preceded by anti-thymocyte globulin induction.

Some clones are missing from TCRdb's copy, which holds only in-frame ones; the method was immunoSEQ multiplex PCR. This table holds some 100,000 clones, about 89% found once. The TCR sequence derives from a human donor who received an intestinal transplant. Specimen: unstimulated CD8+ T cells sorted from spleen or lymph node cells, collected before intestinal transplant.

For the CDR3, the DNA is TGTGCCAGCAGCCCGGACGGGTACTCCTACGAGCAGTACTTC. Protein: CASSPDGYSYEQYF. The rearrangement uses TRBV5-4 and TRBJ2-7; no definite D call. Deletions cut 4 bases from V and 0 bases from J, with 11 bases between. The germline V gene has CDR1 SGHNT and CDR2 YYREEE (reference sequence). CDR3 size: 14 residues.